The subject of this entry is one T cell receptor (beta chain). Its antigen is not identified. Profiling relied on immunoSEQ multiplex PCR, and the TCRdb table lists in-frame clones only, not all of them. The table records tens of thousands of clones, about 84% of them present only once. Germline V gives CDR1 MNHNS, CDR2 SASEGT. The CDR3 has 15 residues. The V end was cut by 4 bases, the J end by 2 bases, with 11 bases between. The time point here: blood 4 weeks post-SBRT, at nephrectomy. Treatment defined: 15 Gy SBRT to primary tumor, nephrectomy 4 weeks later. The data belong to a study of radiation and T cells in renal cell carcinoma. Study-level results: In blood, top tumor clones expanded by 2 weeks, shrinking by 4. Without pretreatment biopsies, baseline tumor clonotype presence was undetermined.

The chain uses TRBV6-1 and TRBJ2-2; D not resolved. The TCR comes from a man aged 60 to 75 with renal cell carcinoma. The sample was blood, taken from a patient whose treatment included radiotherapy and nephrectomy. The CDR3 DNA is TGTGCCAGCAGTGTTAACTCCCTCAACACCGGGGAGCTGTTTTTT. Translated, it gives CASSVNSLNTGELFF.